The 25 T cell receptor beta chains presented below share a single source sample, sequenced in a study of glioma-infiltrating T cells after dendritic cell vaccination. Sequencing used immunoSEQ multiplex PCR; TCRdb keeps in-frame clones, though not all of them. The sample has tens of thousands of clones, around 85% seen once; the top ten hold just under 9%. Time point noted: after dendritic cell vaccination, including at tumor progression/relapse. The sequencing used blood, collected after dendritic cell vaccination. The receptors derive from a human donor with glioblastoma.

The CDR3: CASFQGGGLYNEQFF. CDR3 coding DNA: TGTGCTAGCTTCCAGGGCGGGGGGTTGTACAATGAGCAGTTCTTC. The genes are TRBV7-7 and TRBJ2-1; 8 nucleotides line up with TRBD2. This CDR3 spans 15 amino acids. The germline CDR1 and CDR2 sequences are SSHAT and FNYEAQ (reference sequence).

This chain joins TRBV7-3 and TRBJ2-5; a weak D match, TRBD2 (6 bases). CDR1 and CDR2 from the germline V gene are SGHTA and FQGTGA. The CDR3 runs to 15 residues. V lost 1 base, J lost 1 base, and 10 bases lay in between. This CDR3 reads CASSLIGGVQETQYF. CDR3 nucleotide sequence: TGTGCCAGCAGCTTAATTGGCGGGGTCCAAGAGACCCAGTACTTC.

V usage is TRBV15 and J usage is TRBJ2-6; 9 positions match TRBD1. The CDR3 is made up of 22 amino acids. V was pared by 4 bases and J by 0 bases, with 19 bases of the junction left unmatched. Looked up from germline, CDR1 is LNHNV and CDR2 is YYDKDF (reference sequence). This CDR3 is CATSTPDPGTGTLGSGANVLTF. The DNA of the CDR3 is TGTGCCACCAGCACTCCTGACCCAGGGACAGGGACCCTTGGCTCTGGGGCCAACGTCCTGACTTTC.

This rearrangement joins TRBV7-2 to TRBJ1-2; D uncertain. Germline CDR1 SGHTA, CDR2 FQGNSA. The V end was cut by 3 bases, the J end by 4 bases, with 9 bases between. The CDR3 contains 13 residues. The CDR3 loop reads CASSLNGPYGYTF. The CDR3 DNA follows: TGTGCCAGCAGCTTGAACGGTCCCTATGGCTACACCTTC.

CDR3 in DNA: TGTGCCAGTAGTACCGCGACAGCCTCTGGGGCCAACGTCCTGACTTTC. Translated, it gives CASSTATASGANVLTF. J is TRBJ2-6 and V is TRBV19; TRBD1 might be the D (5 bases). The V gene's germline CDR1 is LNHDA and CDR2 SQIVND (reference sequence). V dropped 4 bases and J dropped 0 bases, with 10 bases sitting between them. The CDR3 covers 16 residues.

The rearrangement joins TRBV5-1 to TRBJ2-7; D may be TRBD1 (6 bases). The V and J ends lost 2 bases and 3 bases respectively, with 12 bases between them. Germline lookup yields CDR1 SGHRS and CDR2 YFSETQ. CDR3 size: 14 residues. In DNA, the CDR3 is TGCGCCAGCAGCTTTACCCCAGGGGACTACGAGCAGTACTTC. Residues: CASSFTPGDYEQYF.

V usage is TRBV29-1 and J usage is TRBJ2-3, with 7 positions matching TRBD1. CDR1 SQVTM and CDR2 ANQGSEA come from the germline V gene. The CDR3 loop spans 16 amino acids. With V trimmed by 0 bases and J by 3 bases, 9 bases remained unmatched. The CDR3 bases are TGCAGCGTTGAAGATCGGTACAGGGGAGTGACAGATACGCAGTATTTT. Translation: CSVEDRYRGVTDTQYF.

The rearrangement links TRBV4-3 to TRBJ2-2; TRBD1 matches at 7 bases. CDR3 length: 13 residues. Germline-derived CDR1 and CDR2 are LGHNA and YSLEER. After removal of 3 bases from V and 8 bases from J, the junction contained 3 bases not matched to a gene. CDR3 in amino acids: CASSHTGVGELFF. CDR3 nucleotides: TGCGCCAGCAGCCATACAGGGGTGGGGGAGCTGTTTTTT.

J is TRBJ2-3 and V is TRBV10-1; TRBD2 is a possible D gene (5 bases). CDR3 length equals 13 residues. Germline V lookup: CDR1 WNHNN, CDR2 SYGVQD (reference sequence). Trimming cost V 3 bases and J 8 bases, with 12 bases left between them. The CDR3 nucleotides read TGCGCCAGCAGTGACACGGGAACGGGTACGCAGTATTTT. Translating it yields CASSDTGTGTQYF.

V is TRBV29-1 and J is TRBJ2-5, with 9 bases that match TRBD2. Trimming took 4 bases from V and 5 from J; bases not matched to a gene: 5. Germline V CDR1 and CDR2: SQVTM, ANQGSEA. This CDR3 region has 13 residues. The CDR3 DNA reads as TGCAGCGTTGGGCCTAGCGGGGCGGAGACCCAGTACTTC. Protein sequence: CSVGPSGAETQYF.

The chain employs TRBV6-5 and TRBJ2-7; 8 nucleotides match TRBD1. J lost 4 bases, V lost 8 bases, and 7 bases had no gene match. Per the germline V gene, CDR1 is MNHEY and CDR2 is SVGAGI. The CDR3 spans 13 residues. CDR3 nucleotide sequence: TGTGCCAGCTCCGGGACAGGCGGTTACGAGCAGTACTTC. Its translation: CASSGTGGYEQYF.

The CDR3 is CASSLQESNTGELFF. The CDR3 nucleotides read TGCGCCAGCAGCTTGCAGGAATCGAACACCGGGGAGCTGTTTTTT. V usage is TRBV5-1 and J usage is TRBJ2-2; D is ambiguous. Trimming took off 1 base at V and 0 bases at J, with 7 bases between the two ends. This CDR3 spans 15 amino acids. Germline values: CDR1 SGHRS, CDR2 YFSETQ.

The CDR3: CASSLVVTGNNEQFF. DNA of the CDR3: TGCGCCAGCAGCTTGGTAGTAACGGGGAACAATGAGCAGTTCTTC. J is TRBJ2-1 and V is TRBV5-1; D is perhaps TRBD2 (5 bases). Germline values: CDR1 SGHRS, CDR2 YFSETQ. Trimming stripped 0 bases from V and 5 bases from J, with 12 bases between. CDR3 length: 15 residues.

The chain combines TRBV28 with TRBJ2-5; 9 positions match TRBD2. Germline V CDR1 and CDR2: MDHEN, SYDVKM. The V gene end was trimmed by 6 bases and the J gene end by 2 bases; junction bases not matched to a gene: 10. The CDR3 is 16 residues long. CDR3 DNA: TGTGCCAGCAGGATAGGTCCGGGACTAGCACAAGAGACCCAGTACTTC. This gives the protein CASRIGPGLAQETQYF. The entire variable domain, with the rest obtained from reference TRBV28 and TRBJ2-5, is as follows: DVKVTQSSRYLVKRTGEKVFLECVQDMDHENMFWYRQDPGLGLRLIYFSYDVKMKEKGDIPEGYSVSREKKERFSLILESASTNQTSMYLCASRIGPGLAQETQYFGPGTRLLVL.

The J gene is TRBJ2-1, the V gene TRBV9; perhaps TRBD2 as D (6 bases). CDR3 length: 16 residues. Germline V lookup: CDR1 SGDLS, CDR2 YYNGEE. The V end lost 0 bases, the J end lost 1 base, and 11 bases lay between the germline ends. The CDR3 protein is CASSVGGGRSYNEQFF. The CDR3 nucleotides read TGTGCCAGCAGCGTAGGTGGGGGGAGGTCCTACAATGAGCAGTTCTTC.

The V gene is TRBV27, the J gene TRBJ1-1; the match to TRBD1 covers 9 bases. With V trimmed by 2 bases and J by 4 bases, 2 bases remained unmatched. Germline V gene lookup returns CDR1 MNHEY and CDR2 SMNVEV (reference sequence). The CDR3 length is 14 residues. Here the CDR3 reads CASSLTTGGTEAFF. CDR3 in DNA: TGTGCCAGCAGTTTAACGACAGGGGGCACTGAAGCTTTCTTT.

This clone was observed a few times. V gene TRBV11-3 combines with J gene TRBJ2-3; D remains ambiguous. Trimming removed 3 bases from V and 2 bases from J, with 12 bases in between. The germline gives CDR1 SGHNT, CDR2 YENEEA. CDR3 length: 15 residues. Here the CDR3 reads CASSFAPRPTDTQYF. As DNA, the CDR3 is TGTGCCAGCAGCTTCGCTCCTAGGCCCACAGATACGCAGTATTTT.

V usage is TRBV27 and J usage is TRBJ2-1, with TRBD2 matching over 10 bases. The CDR3 has 15 amino acids. V lost 4 bases to trimming and J lost 3 bases; unmatched junction nucleotides: 3. From germline, CDR1 is MNHEY and CDR2 SMNVEV (reference sequence). CDR3 DNA: TGTGCCAGCAGTTCCGTAGCGGGGGGCTACAATGAGCAGTTCTTC. Protein: CASSSVAGGYNEQFF.

The chain combines TRBV11-2 with TRBJ2-7; possible D gene TRBD1, 5 bases. The CDR3 has 14 amino acids. CDR1 SGHAT and CDR2 FQNNGV come from the germline V gene. The V gene lost 1 base and the J gene lost 3 bases, with 10 bases spanning the gap. This CDR3 is CASSLVGVDYEQYF. The CDR3 nucleotides are TGTGCCAGCAGCTTAGTAGGGGTCGACTACGAGCAGTACTTC.

The chain recombines TRBV9 with TRBJ2-3; 14 bases agree with TRBD2. The V and J ends lost 3 bases and 7 bases, in that order; junction bases with no gene match: 7. The CDR3 covers 16 residues. Germline CDR1 SGDLS, CDR2 YYNGEE. The CDR3 region has the DNA TGTGCCAGCAGCGCACCGGGACTAGCGGGGGTAAATACGCAGTATTTT. The encoded protein is CASSAPGLAGVNTQYF.

This rearrangement joins TRBV7-8 to TRBJ2-5; D not resolved. CDR3 size: 16 residues. Germline CDR1 SGHVS, CDR2 FQNEAQ. V dropped 4 bases and J dropped 1 base, with 16 bases sitting between them. The DNA for the CDR3 is TGTGCCAGCAGCTCAGTGTTCGGGTTGGGCCAAGAGACCCAGTACTTC. This codes for CASSSVFGLGQETQYF.

V usage is TRBV10-3 and J usage is TRBJ2-3; no firm D call. Between the trimmed V and J ends, which lost 5 bases and 2 bases, there was a span of 11 bases. The germline V gene encodes CDR1 ENHRY and CDR2 SYGVKD. CDR3 size: 14 residues. CDR3 region: CAISSRVFTDTQYF. The CDR3 DNA reads TGTGCCATCAGTAGTAGAGTCTTCACAGATACGCAGTATTTT.

V and J are TRBV5-1 and TRBJ1-1; 9 bases are shared with TRBD1. The CDR3 length is 15 residues. Germline lookup yields CDR1 SGHRS and CDR2 YFSETQ. V was clipped by 3 bases and J by 2 bases; unmatched bases: 5. Here the CDR3 reads CASSSLTGGNTEAFF. CDR3 nucleotides: TGCGCCAGCAGCTCCCTGACAGGGGGAAACACTGAAGCTTTCTTT.

V usage is TRBV30 and J usage is TRBJ1-2; TRBD1 agrees at 8 bases. CDR1 and CDR2 from the germline V gene are GTSNPN and SVGIG (reference sequence). CDR3 length: 14 residues. The trim removed 0 bases at V and 3 bases at J, leaving 3 bases unmatched. The CDR3 bases are TGTGCCTGGAGTGTACCAGGGGGCTACTATGGCTACACCTTC. Its translation: CAWSVPGGYYGYTF.

The rearrangement links TRBV6-6 to TRBJ1-4; D gene unclear. The CDR3 consists of 15 residues. Germline V gene data show CDR1 as MNHNY and CDR2 as SVGAGI (reference sequence). V was pared by 4 bases and J by 3 bases, with 12 bases between. The CDR3: CASSSYGRPNEKLFF. CDR3 nucleotides: TGTGCCAGCAGTTCGTATGGGCGACCTAATGAAAAACTGTTTTTT.